Listed here is a single TCR beta chain. Its antigen is not known. The data are from a study of vaccination effects on CD4 cells after COVID-19. Study background: The ViraFEST assay expanded antigen-specific CD4+ T cells with viral peptide pools before sequencing.

The method was immunoSEQ multiplex PCR; TCRdb's version includes in-frame clones alone and lacks a portion of them. The sample yields tens of thousands of clones, 65% to 70% seen once. The CDR3 contains 12 residues. The junction had 8 bases not matched to a gene; V was cut back by 5 bases and J by 12 bases. Culture proceeded for roughly ten days, and CD4+ T cells were then isolated. Sample: CD4+ T cells from PBMCs cultured without peptide, taken before COVID-19 vaccination. The source of this sequence is a human donor who received a COVID-19 vaccine. V is TRBV12-3 or TRBV12-4 and J is TRBJ2-7; 9 bases agree with TRBD2. The CDR3: CASSPSSGSRYF. CDR3 in DNA: TGTGCCAGCAGTCCGAGTAGCGGGAGCAGGTACTTC.